This T cell receptor (beta chain) was captured in a study of blood T cell repertoires in COVID-19. Overall study: T cells, B-cell-depleted T cells, or PBMCs provided the cDNA or gDNA that served as material.

Using immunoSEQ multiplex PCR, the repertoire was profiled, and TCRdb retains in-frame clones only, with some absent. The sample has some 300,000 clones, nearly 90% seen once. This clone has a handful of counts. Other DNA sequences within the sample encode an identical CDR3. The germline V and J ends were trimmed by 3 bases and 4 bases, with 6 bases remaining between them. Germline lookup yields CDR1 KGHSH and CDR2 LQKENI. The CDR3 runs to 12 residues. Researchers sorted participants into cohorts using their self-reported clinical history. The chain links TRBV18 to TRBJ1-2; D is possibly TRBD1 (5 bases). This TCR was sampled from a woman in her thirties who had recovered from COVID-19. The sample comprised PBMCs or T cells enriched from blood (not recorded which). CDR3 DNA sequence: TGTGCCAGCTCACCTGACAGCTATGGCTACACCTTC. The encoded protein is CASSPDSYGYTF.